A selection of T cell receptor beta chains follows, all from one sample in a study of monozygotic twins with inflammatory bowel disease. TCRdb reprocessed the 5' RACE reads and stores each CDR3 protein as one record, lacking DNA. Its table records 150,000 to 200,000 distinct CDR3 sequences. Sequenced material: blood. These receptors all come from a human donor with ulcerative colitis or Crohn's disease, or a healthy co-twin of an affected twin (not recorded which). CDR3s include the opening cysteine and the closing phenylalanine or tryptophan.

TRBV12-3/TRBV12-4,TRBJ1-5,CASSSGTGGNQPQHF
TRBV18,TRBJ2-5,CASSPPGFQETQYF
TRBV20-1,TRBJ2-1,CSARGGDSYNEQFF
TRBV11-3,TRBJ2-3,CASSLHGRALGDTQYF
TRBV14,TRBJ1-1,CASSLYTGNTEAFF
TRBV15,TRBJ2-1,CATSRGLAGDGVYNEQFF
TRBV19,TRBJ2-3,CASALAESTDTQYF
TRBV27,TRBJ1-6,CASSWGRDTPRRDSPLHF
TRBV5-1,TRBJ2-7,CASSTPGSSYEQYF
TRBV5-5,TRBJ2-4,CASSLGGPDIQYF
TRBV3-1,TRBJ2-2,CASSRNTVTGELFF
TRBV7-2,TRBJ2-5,CASSLVGDQTETQYF
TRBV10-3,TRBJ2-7,CAISYMGSNEQYF
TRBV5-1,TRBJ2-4,CASSLAAQGPKNIQYF
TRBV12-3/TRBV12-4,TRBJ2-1,CASSPNSGGYNEQFF
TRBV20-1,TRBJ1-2,CSARDYTGVNYGYTF
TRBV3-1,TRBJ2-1,CASSQDMANSYNEQFF
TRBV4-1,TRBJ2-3,CASSQAHRLADSTDTQYF
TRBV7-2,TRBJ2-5,CASSPRVAGQETQYF
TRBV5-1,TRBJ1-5,CASSLGAGGQLQHF
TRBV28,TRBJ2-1,CASSLPQGGYNEQFF
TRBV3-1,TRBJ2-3,CASSQEDGGTDTQYF
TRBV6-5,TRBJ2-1,CASSYFRTGGHEQFF
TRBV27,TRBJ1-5,CASSRDRGQHF
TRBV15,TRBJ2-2,CATSRSGGNRAGELFF
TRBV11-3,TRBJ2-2,CASSPINRANTGELFF
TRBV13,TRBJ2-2,CASSLEGRGPNTGELFF
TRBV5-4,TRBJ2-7,CASSSQVSYEQYF
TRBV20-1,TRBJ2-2,CSARDLSGTSGSGELFF
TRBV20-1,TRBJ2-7,CSARDPLRAYYEQYF
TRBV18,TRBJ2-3,CASSPKIDSTDTQYF
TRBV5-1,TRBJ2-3,CASSEDTSTDTQYF
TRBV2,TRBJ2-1,CASSLSLRQFF
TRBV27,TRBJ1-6,CASSSGQGEVFSPLHF
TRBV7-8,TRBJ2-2,CASSSRQGGEAGELFF
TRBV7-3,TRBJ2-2,CASSSSTSGNTGELFF
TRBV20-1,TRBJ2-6,CSAREIGGANVLTF
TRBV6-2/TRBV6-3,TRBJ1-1,CASSYSPTEGLNTEAFF
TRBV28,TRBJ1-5,CASSPTGNQPQHF
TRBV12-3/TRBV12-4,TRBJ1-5,CAGILGTHQPQHF
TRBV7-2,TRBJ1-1,CASSLDSLLEAFF
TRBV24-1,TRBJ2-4,CATSDGGGNIQYF
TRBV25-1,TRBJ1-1,CASRVGDYMNTEAFF
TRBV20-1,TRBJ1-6,CSARLTNSYNSPLHF